This TCR beta chain was captured by sequencing in a study of T cell responses to AZD1222 COVID-19 vaccine listed by TCRdb under 2021. About the full investigation: AZD1222 recipients whose second dose came at about 4 weeks and those whose second dose came at about 12 weeks were combined into one group, since spike-specific TCR depth and breadth did not differ between the two schedules. A total of 230 to 250 trial participants underwent TCR sequencing, of whom around 200 received two doses of AZD1222 and 26 received two doses of the MenACWY control vaccine. Enrollment into the trials was organized by age into subgroups of 18-55, 56-69 and 70-plus years, and those subgroups contained 148, 28 and 57 TCR-sequenced participants, respectively.

Taken with the paper, the label for time point translates to: baseline before first vaccination. Vaccinee samples came from UK trials COV001 and COV002, including a single-blind randomized controlled phase 2/3 trial of AZD1222 (ChAdOx1 nCoV-19) in healthy adults. Trial participant PBMC samples were collected at day 0 and day 28 after the second dose for TCRbeta chain sequencing. Overall results and qualifications from the work: Reportedly, close to half of the unique spike-specific TCRs recognized epitopes lying outside the regions that are mutated in the B.1.351 and B.1.1.7 variants. After two AZD1222 doses, both the breadth and the depth of spike-specific TCRs were significantly higher than at day 0 and than in MenACWY recipients. Conclusions about previously exposed vaccinees are limited because only a handful of AZD1222 recipients were SARS-CoV-2 seropositive at baseline. Because no day 14 peak-response samples were available, repertoires were characterized only after the peak T cell response. The 56-69-year group was small, and its depth increase did not reach significance, likely because of low power. The vaccine-associated CD4 TCRs covered the entire spike protein, and the dominant responses fell in regions 160-218 and 743-854. Most participants were white British and females outnumbered males, and the authors suggested that clonal diversity may have been underestimated.

CDR1 SGHDT and CDR2 YYEEEE are derived from the germline V gene. There are 15 amino acids in the CDR3, from cysteine to phenylalanine inclusive. The DNA shown is the 45-base CDR3, in frame from base 1. Relative to germline, V is missing 2 bases and J is missing 1 base, with 5 bases of the junction outside any gene match. Comments on this clone: Its antigen is unknown. No per-base quality is available; no much larger clone lies one base away.

The CDR3 regions of human TCRbeta chains were analyzed by immunosequencing. On the study's bioinformatics: Repertoire TCRs were matched against a reference library of SARS-CoV-2-specific TCRs generated with the MIRA antigen-specificity platform. Breadth was defined as the fraction of unique TCRs that were SARS-CoV-2-associated, and depth was defined as the fraction of total T cells that were SARS-CoV-2-associated. Using the MIRA data, each spike-specific TCR was mapped to the spike region that the TCR reacts to and placed in a CD4 or CD8 class. Log10-transformed breadth and depth values were compared by one-way ANOVA with Sidak's multiple comparisons tests. TCRdb retrieved this table from immuneACCESS and kept in-frame rearrangements only. Not all clones are present; in checked studies, unresolved V genes account for under half, and no reason is known for the remainder. The DNA was the basis for D and trimming; V, J and clone size are from that table. The sample data list fewer than 200,000 clones, and approximately 90% of these were observed just once. The ten biggest clones cover 6.1% of the sample.

The V and J genes are TRBV5-6 and TRBJ2-5, with 7 middle bases fitting TRBD1. This sequence originates from an adult in good health. This specimen was peripheral blood, taken on day 0 of AZD1222 vaccination. The CDR3 protein: CASSFEDRPQETQYF. The nucleotide sequence is given as TGTGCCAGCAGCTTTGAGGACAGGCCCCAAGAGACCCAGTACTTC.